One and the same sample provided the 11 T cell receptor beta chains below, sequenced in a study of blood T cell repertoires in COVID-19. TCRdb keeps only in-frame clones here, not all; method: immunoSEQ multiplex PCR. The data hold about 150,000 clones, with more than 65% observed a single time. Sequencing was done on a sample of peripheral blood. All receptors derive from an elderly woman with active or convalescent COVID-19.

The chain couples TRBV9 to TRBJ2-3; D not certain. Trimming left V 3 bases short and J 8 bases short, with 10 bases between. The CDR3 consists of 12 residues. CDR1 is SGDLS, CDR2 YYNGEE, per germline. CDR3 loop: CASSAPPITQYF. For the CDR3, the DNA is TGTGCCAGCAGCGCCCCACCTATTACGCAGTATTTT.

This clone was picked up a small number of times. The V gene is TRBV19, the J gene TRBJ1-2; D gene uncertain. V lost 5 bases and J 6 bases, leaving 13 bases between the germline ends. CDR1 and CDR2 (germline): LNHDA, SQIVND (reference sequence). The length of the CDR3 is 13 residues. CDR3 sequence reads: CASSYSEEDGYTF. The CDR3 DNA reads TGTGCCAGTAGTTATTCTGAGGAAGATGGCTACACCTTC.

The chain is built from TRBV4-1 and TRBJ1-2; TRBD1 matches 7 bases. Germline V gives CDR1 MGHRA, CDR2 YSYEKL. V lost 5 bases, J lost 4 bases, and 4 bases stayed unmatched. This CDR3 is 13 amino acids long. The CDR3 reads CASSLGQPYGYTF. The CDR3 DNA reads TGCGCCAGCAGCTTGGGACAGCCCTATGGCTACACCTTC.

This sequence joins TRBV28 and TRBJ1-4; 8 nucleotides line up with TRBD1. This CDR3 has 15 residues. Looked up from germline, CDR1 is MDHEN and CDR2 is SYDVKM. V dropped 2 bases and J dropped 7; count of bases not matched to a gene: 6. Here the CDR3 DNA reads TGTGCCAGCAGTTTACTCGGGACAGGTCTTGAAAAACTGTTTTTT. Amino acids: CASSLLGTGLEKLFF.

This clone has a single count. Other DNA sequences in this sample translate to the same CDR3. V usage is TRBV5-1 and J usage is TRBJ1-2; 10 nucleotides line up with TRBD1. Germline loops: CDR1 SGHRS, CDR2 YFSETQ. CDR3 length equals 15 residues. Trimming at V came to 0 bases and at J to 4 bases, leaving 3 bases not matched to a gene. CDR3 sequence: CASSLAGQGGYGYTF. In DNA, the CDR3 is TGCGCCAGCAGCTTGGCCGGACAGGGGGGCTATGGCTACACCTTC.

The rearrangement uses TRBV2 and TRBJ1-1; D call uncertain. Germline values: CDR1 SNHLY, CDR2 FYNNEI. The length of the CDR3 is 14 residues. The V gene lost 4 bases and the J gene lost 1 base, with 10 bases spanning the gap. The CDR3 is CASSGPWANTEAFF. The CDR3, as DNA: TGTGCCAGCAGTGGACCCTGGGCGAACACTGAAGCTTTCTTT.

The rearrangement links TRBV29-1 to TRBJ2-7; weak D call: TRBD2 (5 bases). Trimming removed 5 bases from V and 0 bases from J, with 11 bases in between. The CDR3 length is 13 residues. Germline V CDR1 and CDR2: SQVTM, ANQGSEA. The CDR3 sequence: CSVSGESSYEQYF. In DNA form, the CDR3 reads TGCAGCGTTTCCGGGGAGAGCTCCTACGAGCAGTACTTC.

This CDR3 reads CASSKLEGGTEAFF. The CDR3, as DNA: TGTGCCAGCAGCAAACTTGAGGGAGGGACTGAAGCTTTCTTT. This chain joins TRBV21-1 and TRBJ1-1. TRBV21-1 is a recognized pseudogene. The CDR3 is made up of 14 amino acids.

V is TRBV3-1 (or the pseudogene TRBV3-2) and J is TRBJ2-2; 11 bases line up with TRBD2. Trimming cost V 4 bases and J 3 bases; bases outside gene matches: 4. CDR3 length equals 16 residues. CDR1 is LGHDT and CDR2 is YNNKEL in the germline V gene (reference sequence). The CDR3 coding sequence is TGTGCCAGCAGCCGGATAGCGGGAGGGTACACCGGGGAGCTGTTTTTT. Its translation: CASSRIAGGYTGELFF.

V gene TRBV3-1 (or the pseudogene TRBV3-2) combines with J gene TRBJ2-1; 11 positions match TRBD2. The junction had 5 bases not matched to a gene; V was cut back by 4 bases and J by 3 bases. From germline, CDR1 is LGHDT and CDR2 YNNKEL (reference sequence). The CDR3 extends over 16 amino acids. This chain's CDR3 is CASSPRGTSGYNEQFF. In nucleotides, the CDR3 is TGTGCCAGCAGCCCTCGCGGGACTAGCGGCTACAATGAGCAGTTCTTC.

The chain combines TRBV24-1 with TRBJ2-3, with a tentative D call TRBD2 (6 bases). CDR1 is KGHDR and CDR2 is SFDVKD in the germline V gene. This CDR3 contains 15 residues. V lost 5 bases and J lost 2, with 13 bases in between. The CDR3 coding sequence is TGTGCCACCAGTGGTGGTAGCGGATTCACAGATACGCAGTATTTT. Its translation is CATSGGSGFTDTQYF.